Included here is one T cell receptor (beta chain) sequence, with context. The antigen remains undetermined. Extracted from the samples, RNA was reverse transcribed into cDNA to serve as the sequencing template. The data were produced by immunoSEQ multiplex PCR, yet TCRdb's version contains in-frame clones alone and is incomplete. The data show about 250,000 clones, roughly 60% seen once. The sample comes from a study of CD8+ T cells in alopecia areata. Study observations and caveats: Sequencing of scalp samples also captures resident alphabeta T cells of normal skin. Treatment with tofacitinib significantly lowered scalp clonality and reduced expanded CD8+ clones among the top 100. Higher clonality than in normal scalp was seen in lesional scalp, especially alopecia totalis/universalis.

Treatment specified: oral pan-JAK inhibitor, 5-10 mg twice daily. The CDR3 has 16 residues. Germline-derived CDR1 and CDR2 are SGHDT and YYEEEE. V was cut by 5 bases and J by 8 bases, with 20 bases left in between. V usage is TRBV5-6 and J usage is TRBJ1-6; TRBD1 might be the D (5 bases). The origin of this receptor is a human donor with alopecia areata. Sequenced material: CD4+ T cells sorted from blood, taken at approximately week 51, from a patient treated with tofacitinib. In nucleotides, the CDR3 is TGTGCCAGCAGACCCCGGGACTCTCTATGGTATTCACCCCTCCACTTT. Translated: CASRPRDSLWYSPLHF.